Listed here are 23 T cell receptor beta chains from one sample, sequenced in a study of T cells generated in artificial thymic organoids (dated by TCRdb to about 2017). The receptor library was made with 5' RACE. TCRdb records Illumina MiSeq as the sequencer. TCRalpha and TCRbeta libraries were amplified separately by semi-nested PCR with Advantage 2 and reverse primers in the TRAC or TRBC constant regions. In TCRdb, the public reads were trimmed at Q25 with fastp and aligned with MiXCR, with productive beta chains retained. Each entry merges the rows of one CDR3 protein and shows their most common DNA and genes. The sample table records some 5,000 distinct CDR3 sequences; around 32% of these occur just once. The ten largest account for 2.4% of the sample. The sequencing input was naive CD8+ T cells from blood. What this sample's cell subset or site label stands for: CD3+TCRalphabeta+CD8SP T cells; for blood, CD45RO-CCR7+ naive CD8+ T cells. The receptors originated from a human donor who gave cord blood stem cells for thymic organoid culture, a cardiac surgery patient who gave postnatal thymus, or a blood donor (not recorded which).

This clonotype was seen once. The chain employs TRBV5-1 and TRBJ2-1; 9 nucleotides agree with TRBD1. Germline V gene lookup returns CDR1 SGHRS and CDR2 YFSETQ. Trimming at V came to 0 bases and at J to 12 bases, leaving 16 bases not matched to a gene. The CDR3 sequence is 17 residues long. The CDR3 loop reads CASSLVHRDRASSVQFF. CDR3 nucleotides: TGCGCCAGCAGCTTGGTCCACCGGGACAGGGCTAGTTCGGTGCAGTTCTTC.

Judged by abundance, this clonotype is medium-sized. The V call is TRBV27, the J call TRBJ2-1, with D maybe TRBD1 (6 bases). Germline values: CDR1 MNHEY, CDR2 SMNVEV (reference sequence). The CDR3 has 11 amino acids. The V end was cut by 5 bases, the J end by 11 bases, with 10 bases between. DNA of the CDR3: TGTGCCAGCAGTACAGGGTTTAAGCAGTTCTTC. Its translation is CASSTGFKQFF.

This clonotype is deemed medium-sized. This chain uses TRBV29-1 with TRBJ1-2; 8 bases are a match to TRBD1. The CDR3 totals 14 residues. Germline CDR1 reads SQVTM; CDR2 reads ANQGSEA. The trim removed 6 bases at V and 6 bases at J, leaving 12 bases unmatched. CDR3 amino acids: CSVERTGKSDGYTF. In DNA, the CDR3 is TGCAGCGTGGAAAGGACAGGGAAATCCGATGGCTACACCTTC.

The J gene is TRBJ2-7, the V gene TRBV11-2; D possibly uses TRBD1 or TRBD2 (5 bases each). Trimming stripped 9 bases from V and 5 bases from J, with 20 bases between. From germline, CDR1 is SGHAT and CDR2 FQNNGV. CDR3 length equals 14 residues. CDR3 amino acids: CASQGGDRVDEQYF. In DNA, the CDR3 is TGTGCCAGTCAGGGTGGGGACCGAGTGGACGAGCAGTACTTC.

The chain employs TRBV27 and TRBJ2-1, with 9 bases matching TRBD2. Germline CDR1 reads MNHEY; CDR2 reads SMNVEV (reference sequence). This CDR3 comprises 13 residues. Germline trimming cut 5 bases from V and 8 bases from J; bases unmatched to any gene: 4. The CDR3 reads CASSGLAGDEQFF. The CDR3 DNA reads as TGTGCCAGCAGTGGGTTAGCGGGAGATGAGCAGTTCTTC.

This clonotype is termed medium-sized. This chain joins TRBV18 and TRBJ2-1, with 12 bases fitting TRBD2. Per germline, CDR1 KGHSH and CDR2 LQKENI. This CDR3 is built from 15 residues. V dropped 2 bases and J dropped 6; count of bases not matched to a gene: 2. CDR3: CASSPGLAGINEQFF. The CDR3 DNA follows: TGTGCCAGCTCACCAGGACTAGCGGGAATCAATGAGCAGTTCTTC.

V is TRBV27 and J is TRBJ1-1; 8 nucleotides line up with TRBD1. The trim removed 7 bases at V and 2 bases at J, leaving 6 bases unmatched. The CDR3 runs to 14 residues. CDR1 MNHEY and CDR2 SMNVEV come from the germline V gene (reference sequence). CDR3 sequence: CASTRGQANTEAFF. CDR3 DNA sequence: TGTGCCAGCACCCGGGGACAGGCAAACACTGAAGCTTTCTTT.

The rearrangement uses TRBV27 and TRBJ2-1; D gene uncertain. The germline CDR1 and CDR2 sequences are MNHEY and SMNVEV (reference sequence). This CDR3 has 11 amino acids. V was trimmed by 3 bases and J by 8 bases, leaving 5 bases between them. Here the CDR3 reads CASSFVDEQFF. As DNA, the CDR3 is TGTGCCAGCAGTTTCGTGGATGAGCAGTTCTTC.

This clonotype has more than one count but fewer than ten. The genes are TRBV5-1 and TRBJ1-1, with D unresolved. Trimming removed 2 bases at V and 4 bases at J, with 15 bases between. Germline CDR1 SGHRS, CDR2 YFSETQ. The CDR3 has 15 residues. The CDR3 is CASSFGWSLSTEAFF. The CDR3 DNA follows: TGCGCCAGCAGCTTCGGTTGGTCTCTAAGCACTGAAGCTTTCTTT.

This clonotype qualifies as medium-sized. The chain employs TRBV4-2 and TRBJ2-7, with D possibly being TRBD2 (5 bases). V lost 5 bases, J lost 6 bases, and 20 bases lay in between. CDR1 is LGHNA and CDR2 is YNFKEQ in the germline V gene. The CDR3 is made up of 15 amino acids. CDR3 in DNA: TGTGCCAGCAGCGGACTGGTTGGGCGCTCGAGCGAGCAGTACTTC. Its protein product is CASSGLVGRSSEQYF.

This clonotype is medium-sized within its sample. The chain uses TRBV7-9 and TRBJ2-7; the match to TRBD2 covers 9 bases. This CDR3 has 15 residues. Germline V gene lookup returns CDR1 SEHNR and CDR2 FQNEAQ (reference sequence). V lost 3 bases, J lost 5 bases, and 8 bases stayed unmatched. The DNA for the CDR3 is TGTGCCAGCAGCTTTCTTGAGCGGGAGGCCCACGAGCAGTACTTC. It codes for CASSFLEREAHEQYF.

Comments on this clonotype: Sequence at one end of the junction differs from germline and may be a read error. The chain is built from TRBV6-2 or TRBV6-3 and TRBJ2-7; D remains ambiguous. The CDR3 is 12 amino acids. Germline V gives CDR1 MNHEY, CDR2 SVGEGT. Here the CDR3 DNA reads TGTGTCAGCAGCTTGGCCGGCTACGAGCAGTACTTC. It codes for CVSSLAGYEQYF.

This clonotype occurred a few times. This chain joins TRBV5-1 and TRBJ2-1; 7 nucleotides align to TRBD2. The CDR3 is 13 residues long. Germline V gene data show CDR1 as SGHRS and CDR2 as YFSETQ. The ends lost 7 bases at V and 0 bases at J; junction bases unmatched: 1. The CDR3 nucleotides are TGCGCCAGCGGGGGGGACTCCTACAATGAGCAGTTCTTC. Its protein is CASGGDSYNEQFF.

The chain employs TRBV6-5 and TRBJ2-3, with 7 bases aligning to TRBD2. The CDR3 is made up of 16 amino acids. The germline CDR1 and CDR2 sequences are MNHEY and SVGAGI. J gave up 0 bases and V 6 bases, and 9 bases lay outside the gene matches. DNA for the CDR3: TGTGCCAGCAGGGGGGGGGGGGAGCGGAGCACAGATACGCAGTATTTT. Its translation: CASRGGGERSTDTQYF.

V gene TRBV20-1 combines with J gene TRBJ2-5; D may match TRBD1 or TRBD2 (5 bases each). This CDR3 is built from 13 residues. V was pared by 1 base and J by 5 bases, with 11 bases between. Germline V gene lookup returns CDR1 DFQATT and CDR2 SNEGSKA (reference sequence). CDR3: CSARGWDPETQYF. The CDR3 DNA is TGCAGTGCTAGAGGCTGGGACCCCGAGACCCAGTACTTC.

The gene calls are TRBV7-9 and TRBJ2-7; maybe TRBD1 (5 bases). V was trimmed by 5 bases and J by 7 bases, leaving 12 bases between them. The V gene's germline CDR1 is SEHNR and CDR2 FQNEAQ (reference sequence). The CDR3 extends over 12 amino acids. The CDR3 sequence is CASSRTPTEQYF. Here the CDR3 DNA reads TGTGCCAGCAGCAGGACACCGACAGAGCAGTACTTC.

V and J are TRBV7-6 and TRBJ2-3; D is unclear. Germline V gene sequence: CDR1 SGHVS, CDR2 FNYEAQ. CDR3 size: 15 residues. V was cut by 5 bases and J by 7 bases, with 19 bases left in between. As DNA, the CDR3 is TGTGCCAGCAGCGAGGTCGGGCCACGGCTGAATACGCAGTATTTT. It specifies CASSEVGPRLNTQYF.

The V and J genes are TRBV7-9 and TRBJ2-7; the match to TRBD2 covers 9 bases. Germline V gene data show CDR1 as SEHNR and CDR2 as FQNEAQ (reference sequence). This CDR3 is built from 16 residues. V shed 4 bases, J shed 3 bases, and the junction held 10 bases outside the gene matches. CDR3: CASSSPRSGRNYEQYF. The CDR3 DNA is TGTGCCAGCAGCTCCCCTCGTAGCGGGAGAAACTACGAGCAGTACTTC.

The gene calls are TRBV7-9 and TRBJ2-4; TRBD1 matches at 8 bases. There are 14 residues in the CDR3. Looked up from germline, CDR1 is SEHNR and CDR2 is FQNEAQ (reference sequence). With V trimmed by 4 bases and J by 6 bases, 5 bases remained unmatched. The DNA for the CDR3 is TGTGCCAGCAGCTCTCGGACAGGGTTAAACATTCAGTACTTC. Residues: CASSSRTGLNIQYF.

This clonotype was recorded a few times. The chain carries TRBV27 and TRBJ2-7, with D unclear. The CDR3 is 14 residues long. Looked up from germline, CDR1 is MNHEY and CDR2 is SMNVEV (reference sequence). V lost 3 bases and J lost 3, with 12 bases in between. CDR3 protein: CASSLERASYEQYF. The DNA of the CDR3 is TGTGCCAGCAGTTTGGAAAGGGCGAGCTACGAGCAGTACTTC.

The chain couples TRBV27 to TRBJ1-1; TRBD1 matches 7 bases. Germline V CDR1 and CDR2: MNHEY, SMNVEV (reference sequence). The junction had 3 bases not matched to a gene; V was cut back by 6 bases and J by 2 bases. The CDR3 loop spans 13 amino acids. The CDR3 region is CASRTGANTEAFF. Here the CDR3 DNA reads TGTGCCAGCAGAACAGGGGCTAACACTGAAGCTTTCTTT.

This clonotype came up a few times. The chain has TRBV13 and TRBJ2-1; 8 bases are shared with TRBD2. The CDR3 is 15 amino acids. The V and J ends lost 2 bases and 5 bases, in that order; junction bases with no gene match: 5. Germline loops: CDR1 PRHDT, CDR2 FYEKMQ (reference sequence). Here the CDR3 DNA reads TGTGCCAGCAGCTTATTTTCGGGGGGGCACAATGAGCAGTTCTTC. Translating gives CASSLFSGGHNEQFF.

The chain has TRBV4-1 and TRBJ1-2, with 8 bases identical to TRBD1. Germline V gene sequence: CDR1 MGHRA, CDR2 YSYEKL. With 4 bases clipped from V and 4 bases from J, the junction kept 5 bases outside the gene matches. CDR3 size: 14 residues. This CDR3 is CASSRGQGLYGYTF. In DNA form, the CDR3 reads TGCGCCAGCAGCCGAGGACAGGGCCTCTATGGCTACACCTTC.